These 26 T cell receptor beta chains were sequenced from one sample in a study of molecular identifiers for immune sequencing clone quantification (dated by TCRdb to 2016 to 2019). Libraries came from PCR. These reads were obtained on a NextSeq 500. TCRdb reprocessed the public reads (quality trimming at Q25 with fastp, clone calling with MiXCR) and kept in-frame beta chains. Every distinct CDR3 protein forms one entry, paired with its most common genes and DNA. This sample is represented by approximately 630,000 distinct CDR3 sequences; around 25% of them were singletons. The leading ten clones occupy about 0.84% of the sample. The sequencing sample was made of naive CD8+ T cells from blood, with Jurkat cell RNA spiked in. This specimen's cell subset or site label, interpreted: FACS-sorted CD8+CD4-CCR7+CD45RA+ naive T cells. These receptors all stem from a human donor in good health. Some libraries in this study had Jurkat cell RNA spiked in.

This clonotype has a count of ten or more. V and J are TRBV7-9 and TRBJ1-2, with unresolved D. This CDR3 has 16 amino acids. Looked up from germline, CDR1 is SEHNR and CDR2 is FQNEAQ (reference sequence). The V end was cut by 5 bases, the J end by 2 bases, with 18 bases between. CDR3 nucleotides: TGTGCCAGCAGCCCTACCCCAGGAAATTACAACTATGGCTACACCTTC. It translates to CASSPTPGNYNYGYTF.

On this clonotype: A clone one base away is much larger, so this may be a read error. CDR3: CASSQYRDRTDSPLHF. CDR3 sequence (DNA): TGTGCCAGCAGCCAATACCGGGACCGGACCGATTCACCCCTCCACTTT. V usage is TRBV7-9 and J usage is TRBJ1-6, with a tentative D call TRBD1 (5 bases). CDR1 and CDR2 (germline): SEHNR, FQNEAQ (reference sequence). The CDR3 has 16 amino acids. The V and J ends lost 5 bases and 8 bases respectively, with 19 bases between them.

This clonotype was seen repeatedly, ten times or more. The rearrangement joins TRBV7-9 to TRBJ1-5, with D hard to call. Germline V gene lookup returns CDR1 SEHNR and CDR2 FQNEAQ (reference sequence). Trimming cost V 4 bases and J 2 bases, with 12 bases left between them. The CDR3 is 15 amino acids. CDR3 sequence (DNA): TGTGCCAGCAGCTCCGCCGTGGTTGGCAATCAGCCCCAGCATTTT. This sequence encodes CASSSAVVGNQPQHF.

In this sample, this clonotype turned up many times. The V gene is TRBV7-9, the J gene TRBJ1-1; D unclear. Trimming pared 1 base from V and 5 bases from J, leaving 8 bases between. Germline V gene sequence: CDR1 SEHNR, CDR2 FQNEAQ (reference sequence). This CDR3 is built from 13 residues. Here the CDR3 reads CASSLVFWTEAFF. CDR3 DNA sequence: TGTGCCAGCAGCTTAGTTTTTTGGACTGAAGCTTTCTTT.

The table lists this clonotype with a few counts. V is TRBV27 and J is TRBJ2-7; 7 bases are shared with TRBD1. This CDR3 spans 14 amino acids. Trimming removed 6 bases from V and 5 bases from J; junction bases left unmatched: 10. The germline V gene has CDR1 MNHEY and CDR2 SMNVEV (reference sequence). The CDR3 nucleotides are TGTGCCAGCAGCTCGACAGGGCGCTCGGACGAGCAGTACTTC. It specifies CASSSTGRSDEQYF.

Details on this clonotype: The junction differs from germline at one of its ends, possibly a read error. This chain uses TRBV11-1 with TRBJ2-1; D is uncertain. Germline values: CDR1 SGHAT, CDR2 FQDESV (reference sequence). The CDR3 totals 13 residues. DNA for the CDR3: TGTGCCGGCAGCTCGGGCCCTAACAATGAGCAGTTCTTC. Its protein is CAGSSGPNNEQFF. Together with reference TRBV11-1 and TRBJ2-1, the CDR3 gives the full variable domain: EAEVAQSPRYKITEKSQAVAFWCDPISGHATLYWYRQILGQGPELLVQFQDESVVDDSQLPKDRFSAERLKGVDSTLKIQPAELGDSAMYLCAGSSGPNNEQFFGPGTRLTVL.

This clonotype was seen at least ten times. The chain joins TRBV12-3 or TRBV12-4 to TRBJ1-2; D uncertain. The V gene lost 5 bases and the J gene lost 6 bases, with 13 bases spanning the gap. The CDR3 spans 13 residues. The CDR3 region has the DNA TGTGCCAGCAGTCAGCGGGATGTCCATGGCTACACCTTC. It is translated as CASSQRDVHGYTF.

This clonotype was detected many times. V usage is TRBV7-6 and J usage is TRBJ2-3; weak D call: TRBD2 (7 bases). Germline V gives CDR1 SGHVS, CDR2 FNYEAQ. V was trimmed by 1 base and J by 4 bases, leaving 12 bases between them. The CDR3 runs 15 residues. The CDR3: CASSLGGGLADTQYF. CDR3 bases: TGTGCCAGCAGCTTAGGCGGGGGCCTGGCAGATACGCAGTATTTT.

Remarks on this clonotype: A single base separates this from a much larger clone, so it may be a read error. This chain links TRBV6-2 or TRBV6-3 with TRBJ2-7, with D tentatively TRBD1 or TRBD2 (6 bases each). The CDR3 consists of 15 residues. Deletions cut 6 bases from V and 0 bases from J, with 15 bases between. Germline CDR1 and CDR2: MNHEY and SVGEGT. The CDR3, as DNA: TGTGCCAGCAGCCCCGTTAGGGGGGCCTCCTACGAGCAGTACTTC. Its translation: CASSPVRGASYEQYF.

This clonotype was seen only a few times. J is TRBJ2-5 and V is TRBV12-3 or TRBV12-4; 9 bases agree with TRBD1. With 5 bases clipped from V and 7 bases from J, the junction kept 8 bases outside the gene matches. CDR3 size: 14 residues. CDR3: CASSPGQGFGTQYF. Here the CDR3 DNA reads TGTGCCAGCAGTCCGGGACAGGGATTTGGGACCCAGTACTTC.

This clonotype was found a few times. The chain recombines TRBV27 with TRBJ1-5; no clear D. CDR3 length: 13 amino acids. Trimming took off 5 bases at V and 7 bases at J, with 12 bases between the two ends. The germline V gene has CDR1 MNHEY and CDR2 SMNVEV (reference sequence). CDR3 in amino acids: CASSTSVLQPQHF. CDR3 DNA sequence: TGTGCCAGCAGTACCTCAGTGTTGCAGCCCCAGCATTTT.

This clonotype was seen repeatedly, ten times or more. The chain uses TRBV28 and TRBJ2-7; unclear D gene. The V gene's germline CDR1 is MDHEN and CDR2 SYDVKM. The V gene lost 5 bases and the J gene lost 5 bases, with 13 bases spanning the gap. The CDR3 runs 13 residues. CDR3 coding DNA: TGTGCCAGCAGTCCAACCCGTATCCACGAGCAGTACTTC. Translation: CASSPTRIHEQYF.

Only a few counts were recorded for this clonotype. The V and J genes are TRBV7-3 and TRBJ2-1; 8 nucleotides agree with TRBD2. V lost 2 bases and J lost 3; bases outside the gene matches: 3. Germline-derived CDR1 and CDR2 are SGHTA and FQGTGA. The CDR3 runs to 15 residues. CDR3 sequence: CASSLVSGSYNEQFF. The CDR3 DNA follows: TGTGCCAGCAGCTTAGTGAGCGGGAGCTACAATGAGCAGTTCTTC.

This clonotype was detected many times. V gene TRBV20-1 combines with J gene TRBJ2-5; perhaps TRBD2 as D (6 bases). The V and J ends lost 3 bases and 5 bases respectively, with 13 bases between them. Germline CDR1 reads DFQATT; CDR2 reads SNEGSKA (reference sequence). This CDR3 has 13 residues. Written as DNA, the CDR3 is TGCAGTGCTAGGCCTAGCGTGTTCGAGACCCAGTACTTC. Its protein is CSARPSVFETQYF.

This clonotype was counted many times. The J gene is TRBJ1-2, the V gene TRBV7-2; D might be TRBD1 (6 bases). Germline V gene data show CDR1 as SGHTA and CDR2 as FQGNSA. V lost 2 bases to trimming and J lost 11 bases, with 9 bases between them. The CDR3 totals 11 residues. In nucleotides, the CDR3 is TGTGCCAGCAGCTTACAGGGGAGATACACCTTC. It translates to CASSLQGRYTF.

This clonotype was seen a few times. The chain links TRBV18 to TRBJ2-3; tentative D call: TRBD1 (5 bases). The V gene's germline CDR1 is KGHSH and CDR2 LQKENI. V dropped 1 base and J dropped 2 bases, with 16 bases sitting between them. CDR3 length: 17 amino acids. The CDR3: CASSPQSQGVFTDTQYF. For the CDR3, the DNA is TGTGCCAGCTCACCACAATCCCAGGGCGTCTTCACAGATACGCAGTATTTT. Together with reference TRBV18 and TRBJ2-3, the CDR3 gives the full variable domain: NAGVMQNPRHLVRRRGQEARLRCSPMKGHSHVYWYRQLPEEGLKFMVYLQKENIIDESGMPKERFSAEFPKEGPSILRIQQVVRGDSAAYFCASSPQSQGVFTDTQYFGPGTRLTVL.

The rearrangement uses TRBV7-9 and TRBJ1-1; D possibly corresponds to TRBD1 (5 bases). V lost 3 bases to trimming and J lost 6 bases, with 11 bases between them. Germline CDR1 is SEHNR and CDR2 is FQNEAQ (reference sequence). This CDR3 has 13 amino acids. This CDR3 is CASSFGAGPEAFF. CDR3 nucleotide sequence: TGTGCCAGCAGCTTTGGGGCAGGACCTGAAGCTTTCTTT.

The chain carries TRBV6-5 and TRBJ2-2; D gene ambiguous. This CDR3 has 14 residues. Germline CDR1 and CDR2: MNHEY and SVGAGI. V gave up 6 bases and J gave up 0 bases, with 8 bases separating them. For the CDR3, the DNA is TGTGCCAGCAGCGAAGCGACGAACACCGGGGAGCTGTTTTTT. The encoded protein is CASSEATNTGELFF.

As regards this clonotype: A much bigger clone sits one base away, suggesting this may be a read error. The rearrangement uses TRBV7-6 and TRBJ2-5, with 7 positions matching TRBD1. CDR3 length: 16 residues. Germline CDR1 SGHVS, CDR2 FNYEAQ. The CDR3 loop is CTSSLDHRGPKETQYF. In nucleotides, the CDR3 is TGTACCAGCAGCTTAGACCACAGGGGTCCGAAAGAGACCCAGTACTTC. Combining the CDR3 with reference TRBV7-6 and TRBJ2-5 gives the whole variable domain GAGVSQSPRYKVTKRGQDVALRCDPISGHVSLYWYRQALGQGPEFLTYFNYEAQQDKSGLPNDRFSAERPEGSISTLTIQRTEQRDSAMYRCTSSLDHRGPKETQYFGPGTRLLVL.

This clonotype was recorded a few times. The V call is TRBV6-1, the J call TRBJ2-3; no definite D call. The germline gives CDR1 MNHNS, CDR2 SASEGT. The CDR3 has 18 residues. V lost 6 bases and J 0 bases, leaving 22 bases between the germline ends. The CDR3 DNA sequence: TGTGCCAGCAGAGAAAAAGCAATCATGTACCTTAGCACAGATACGCAGTATTTT. Encoded protein: CASREKAIMYLSTDTQYF.

V is TRBV4-1 and J is TRBJ2-7; a possible D gene is TRBD1 (6 bases). Germline V CDR1 and CDR2: MGHRA, YSYEKL. Trimming left V 5 bases short and J 5 bases short, with 22 bases between. The CDR3 is 16 residues long. This chain's CDR3 is CASSTLHRAPYNEQYF. The CDR3 coding sequence is TGCGCCAGCAGCACACTTCACAGGGCCCCATACAACGAGCAGTACTTC.

This clonotype was seen ten or more times. This chain uses TRBV12-3 or TRBV12-4 with TRBJ1-6; D not resolved. CDR3 size: 17 residues. Between the trimmed V and J ends, which lost 2 bases and 0 bases, there was a span of 11 bases. CDR3 coding DNA: TGTGCCAGCAGTTTATATCCTGTCAGCTCCTATAATTCACCCCTCCACTTT. Translating it yields CASSLYPVSSYNSPLHF.

Many counts were recorded for this clonotype. The CDR3 DNA follows: TGCAGCGTTGATGGAGGGACGGCCGGGGAGCTGTTTTTT. Its protein is CSVDGGTAGELFF. The chain uses TRBV29-1 and TRBJ2-2; D is perhaps TRBD2 (6 bases). The CDR3 covers 13 residues. Per germline, CDR1 SQVTM and CDR2 ANQGSEA. Trimming took 3 bases from V and 6 from J, leaving 11 bases between them.

The chain recombines TRBV20-1 with TRBJ2-6, with D perhaps TRBD1 (6 bases). The CDR3 runs 18 residues. Germline V lookup: CDR1 DFQATT, CDR2 SNEGSKA (reference sequence). Deletions cut 1 base from V and 0 bases from J, with 16 bases between. CDR3 nucleotides: TGCAGTGCTAGAGGCCAGGGGATCCCCTTCTCTGGGGCCAACGTCCTGACTTTC. Its translation is CSARGQGIPFSGANVLTF.

The chain employs TRBV2 and TRBJ1-2; 7 bases map to TRBD1. CDR3 length equals 17 residues. The V gene end was trimmed by 7 bases and the J gene end by 0 bases; junction bases not matched to a gene: 14. Germline CDR1 SNHLY, CDR2 FYNNEI. This chain's CDR3 is CASKDLRGQGANYGYTF. CDR3 nucleotide sequence: TGTGCCAGCAAAGATCTGAGGGGGCAGGGGGCTAACTATGGCTACACCTTC.

Remarks on this clonotype: The conserved phenylalanine or tryptophan normally closing the CDR3 is absent here, so this likely arose from a read error. This rearrangement joins TRBV5-1 to TRBJ1-1; D ambiguous. Germline loops: CDR1 SGHRS, CDR2 YFSETQ. Between the trimmed V and J ends, which lost 0 bases and 3 bases, there was a span of 12 bases. This CDR3 spans 15 amino acids. The CDR3 sequence: CASSLGAAGDTEAFY. The CDR3 DNA reads TGCGCCAGCAGCTTGGGGGCGGCCGGGGACACTGAAGCTTTCTAT.